This T cell receptor beta chain stems from a study of cytomegalovirus exposure and HLA in healthy donors. Trimming at V came to 5 bases and at J to 4 bases, leaving 5 bases not matched to a gene. CDR1 SGHAT and CDR2 FQNNGV come from the germline V gene. This CDR3 is built from 14 residues. Use of 60 Vbeta and 13 Jbeta primers characterized the PCR. The assay was immunoSEQ multiplex PCR, and TCRdb's table has in-frame clones only and misses some. The table shows roughly 97,000 clones, with roughly four fifths occurring only once. This sequence was found in a middle-aged man in good health and CMV-seropositive. The rearrangement links TRBV11-2 to TRBJ2-5; TRBD1 matches 9 bases. The specimen sequenced was PBMCs. DNA of the CDR3: TGTGCCAGCAGCGACAGGGGGATTAGAGAGACCCAGTACTTC. It encodes CASSDRGIRETQYF.